Listed here is a single T cell receptor beta chain. Its matching antigen is unknown. TCRdb fed the 5' RACE reads into MiXCR, producing one record per CDR3 protein. The repertoire holds around 110,000 distinct CDR3 sequences, with 10% to 15% as singletons. Regarding time point: blood at routine non-recurrence follow-up after resection. Sequencing covered unsorted whole RNA taken from tumor, nontumor lung or frozen PBMC. This sample was included in a study of spatial heterogeneity in lung cancer. Study-level information: When available, follow-up PBMC samples taken a median of roughly 26 months after resection were sequenced.

CDR1 ENHRY and CDR2 SYGVKD come from the germline V gene. This CDR3 comprises 16 residues. V shed 2 bases, J shed 6 bases, and the junction held 9 bases outside the gene matches. Study-wide findings and caveats: In blood, ubiquitous expanded tumor TCRs appeared more at resection than follow-up.

The clonotype originates from a male donor with early-stage non-small cell lung cancer. The specimen comprised PBMCs, sampled at follow-up. The rearrangement uses TRBV10-3 and TRBJ1-2; 10 nucleotides line up with TRBD1. The CDR3 DNA sequence: TGTGCCATCAGTGAGGTGACAGGGGGCGCACACAATGGCTACACCTTC. Amino acid sequence: CAISEVTGGAHNGYTF.